The clone carrying this T cell receptor (beta chain) occurred a few times. These data come from a study of human T cells and chemical hapten exposure. Turning to the study itself: For the roughly 24-week duration of the study, patients were given weekly doses of diphenylcyclopropenone on the scalp.

One entry per CDR3 protein, called by TCRdb with MiXCR from the RACE reads. The table lists more than 85,000 distinct CDR3 sequences, 30% to 35% of them singletons. Described time point: patch test 3, about 24 weeks after DPC sensitization. Treatment meaning: therapeutic diphenylcyclopropenone sensitization with weekly scalp DPC. CDR1 and CDR2 from the germline V gene are LGHNA and YSLEER. This CDR3 contains 19 residues. V trimming: 1 base; J trimming: 4 bases; junction bases outside the gene matches: 8. This TCR came from a man in his forties or fifties with alopecia areata. Some clones in this sample may be carry-over from other donors' samples. The chain carries TRBV4-3 and TRBJ2-2; 14 bases map to TRBD2. Here the sequenced sample was whole blood, taken in connection with sensitization to the hapten diphenylcyclopropenone (DPC). The CDR3 DNA is TGCGCCAGCAGCCAAGGAGTCGGGACTAGCGGGAGAGTCACCGGGGAGCTGTTTTTT. Translating it yields CASSQGVGTSGRVTGELFF.